This TCR beta chain was captured in a study of human T cells and chemical hapten exposure. Study as a whole: Alopecia areata, totalis or universalis affected patients who were mostly female.

The sample's time point: pre-sensitization, week 0. Treatment described: therapeutic diphenylcyclopropenone sensitization with weekly scalp DPC. MiXCR, run by TCRdb on the RACE reads, gives a single entry per CDR3 protein. The sample lists tens of thousands of distinct CDR3 sequences; 9.5% to 10% were seen once. The junction had 7 bases not matched to a gene; V was cut back by 3 bases and J by 9 bases. CDR3 length equals 14 residues. CDR1 and CDR2 from the germline V gene are KGHSH and LQKENI. This clonotype has a handful of counts. The sequence was collected from a man aged 40-55 years with alopecia areata. Some clones in this sample may be carry-over from other donors' samples. The chain combines TRBV18 with TRBJ2-3; 9 bases are shared with TRBD2. Sequencing used whole blood, obtained in connection with sensitization to the hapten diphenylcyclopropenone (DPC). The chain's CDR3 is CASSPSGLAVTQYF. CDR3 sequence (DNA): TGTGCCAGCTCACCTTCGGGACTAGCCGTGACGCAGTATTTT.